A selection of T cell receptor beta chains follows, all from one sample in a study of blood T cells in healthy people across ages. MiXCR, applied by TCRdb to the 5' RACE reads, yields one record per CDR3 protein. The table includes fewer than 1.5 million distinct CDR3 sequences, approximately 42% detected once. Sequencing used blood. The receptor set was obtained from a woman in her late teens or twenties in good health. The CDR3 runs from the conserved cysteine through the conserved F or W. Fields, in order: D gene, clone size, J gene, V gene, CDR3 DNA, CDR3 protein. D genes are given only for firm matches. Expanded clones get a size class; other rows say once, few or many, or leave the size out.

.,.,TRBJ1-4,TRBV10-3,TGTGCCATCAGTGAAGGGGGGTCGCGGGAAAAACTGTTTTTT,CAISEGGSREKLFF
.,.,TRBJ2-1,TRBV11-1,TGTGCCAGCAGCTACCTCGGGGGGCGGGATCTCTATGAGCAGTTCTTC,CASSYLGGRDLYEQFF
TRBD1,.,TRBJ2-1,TRBV16,TGTGCCAGCAGCCGGACACAGGGGGGTACATTCAATGAGCAGTTCTTC,CASSRTQGGTFNEQFF
.,.,TRBJ1-2,TRBV25-1,TGTGCCAGCAGTGAATCCCGGCCACCTACAGGTGATGGCTACACCTTC,CASSESRPPTGDGYTF
TRBD2,.,TRBJ2-7,TRBV6-1,TGTGCCAGCAGTGAAGCTTTACCGGGGACTAGCGAGCTCTACGAGCAGTACTTC,CASSEALPGTSELYEQYF
.,.,TRBJ2-6,TRBV20-1,TGCAGTGCTAGAGATCACGCAAGCTCTGGGGCCAACGTCCTGACTTTC,CSARDHASSGANVLTF
TRBD2,.,TRBJ2-3,TRBV29-1,TGCAGCACTGAGCGGGGGGGAAGCACAGATACGCAGTATTTT,CSTERGGSTDTQYF
.,few,TRBJ2-1,TRBV30,TGTGCCTGGAGTGTTTCAGGAGGGCGAAGTGAGCAGTTCTTC,CAWSVSGGRSEQFF
TRBD2,.,TRBJ2-2,TRBV2,TGTGCCAGCATTCCGACTAGCGGGGGGACCCTCGGCGGGGAGCTGTTTTTT,CASIPTSGGTLGGELFF
.,.,TRBJ2-5,TRBV9,TGTGCCAGCAGCACGGGGAAGACCCAGTACTTC,CASSTGKTQYF
.,once,TRBJ1-4,TRBV4-1,TGCGCCAGCAGCCAAGTAGGGGGACGGGAAAATGAAAAACTGTTTTTT,CASSQVGGRENEKLFF
TRBD1,.,TRBJ2-7,TRBV20-1,TGCAGTGCGGGGGGACAGGGTCCCTACGAGCAGTACTTC,CSAGGQGPYEQYF
TRBD2,.,TRBJ2-3,TRBV4-1,TGCGCCAGCAGCCAAGAGCCTAGCGGGGGGCCAGTCGCAGATACGCAGTATTTT,CASSQEPSGGPVADTQYF
.,.,TRBJ2-3,TRBV2,TGTGCCAGCAGTGAAATTAACGGGGATACGCAGTATTTT,CASSEINGDTQYF
TRBD1,.,TRBJ2-5,TRBV25-1,TGTGCCAGCAGTGAATCGGGACAGAAGGGGGAGACCCAGTACTTC,CASSESGQKGETQYF
.,.,TRBJ2-7,TRBV6-2/TRBV6-3,TGTGCCAGCAGTGACCTGAGTAGGGGGGGAACGTACGAGCAGTACTTC,CASSDLSRGGTYEQYF